This TCR beta chain was observed in a study of blood T cell repertoires in COVID-19. Study summary: Acute and convalescent COVID-19 samples came from the United States, Italy and Spain. T cells, B-cell-depleted T cells, or PBMCs supplied cDNA or gDNA.

This clone was seen only a few times. In the original workflow: Counts of nucleated cells, estimated from reference gene primer amplification, were obtained. TCRdb keeps only in-frame clones here, not all; method: immunoSEQ multiplex PCR. For V, J and clone size, that table is used; D and trimming come from the DNA. The sample has about 95,000 clones; approximately 81% are singletons. This TCR derives from a man older than 75 with active or convalescent COVID-19. Sequencing input: peripheral blood.

The DNA for the CDR3 is TGTGCCATCGGGGACAGACAAGAGACCCAGTACTTC. The encoded protein is CAIGDRQETQYF. The chain recombines TRBV6-5 with TRBJ2-5; TRBD1 agrees at 7 bases. V trimming: 10 bases; J trimming: 2 bases; junction bases outside the gene matches: 4. CDR1 MNHEY and CDR2 SVGAGI come from the germline V gene. This CDR3 has 12 residues.